These T cell receptor beta chains were read from a single sample in a study of beta chain features in type 1 diabetes. Clones were read by immunoSEQ multiplex PCR, and TCRdb kept only the in-frame ones, dropping some. Seen here are 300,000 to 350,000 clones, approximately 15% observed once, and the top ten hold roughly 0.015%. The sequencing input was naive CD4+ T cells from blood. These receptors originate from a woman younger than 35 with type 1 diabetes. The CDR3 runs from the conserved cysteine through the conserved F or W. The order of the fields is V gene, clone size, CDR3 length, J gene, D gene, CDR3 DNA, CDR3 protein. The D gene is left open where the match is weak. Some rows mark clone size as missing; the rest say once, few, many or name a class of expanded clone.

>TRBV2|NA|16|TRBJ1-5|TRBD1
TGTGCCAGCAGTGAGCGGGGCAGGGGGCAGGGTCAGCCCCAGCATTTT
CASSERGRGQGQPQHF
>TRBV5-1|few|15|TRBJ2-5|NA
TGCGCCAGCAGCTTGGGCGGGCCCACCCAAGAGACCCAGTACTTC
CASSLGGPTQETQYF
>TRBV7-2|few|17|TRBJ2-5|TRBD2
TGTGCCAGCAGCCTAGGGACTAGCGGGAGCGCGGGGGAGACCCAGTACTTC
CASSLGTSGSAGETQYF
>TRBV27|few|12|TRBJ2-7|NA
TGTGCCAGCAGTTTAGGAGGTGACGAGCAGTACTTC
CASSLGGDEQYF
>TRBV6-5|NA|13|TRBJ2-5|TRBD1
TGTGCCACCGCCGGGACAGTCCAAGAGACCCAGTACTTC
CATAGTVQETQYF
>TRBV11-2|few|14|TRBJ2-5|NA
TGTGCCAGCGAAGGGGGGGCCTTGGGGGAGACCCAGTACTTC
CASEGGALGETQYF
>TRBV19|NA|11|TRBJ2-1|NA
TGTGCCAGTAGTATACGGGACATATCGATCTTC
CASSIRDISIF
>TRBV27|NA|13|TRBJ2-2|TRBD2
TGTGCCAGTATGCGGGAGGGGGCCGGGGAGCTGTTTTTT
CASMREGAGELFF
>TRBV18|NA|16|TRBJ2-1|TRBD2
TGTGCCAGCTCACCAGCCAGCGGGGTATCCTACAATGAGCAGTTCTTC
CASSPASGVSYNEQFF
>TRBV5-1|NA|15|TRBJ1-1|NA
TGCGCCAGCAGCTCCGGACAGACTATGAACACTGAAGCTTTCTTT
CASSSGQTMNTEAFF
>TRBV7-9|few|13|TRBJ2-3|NA
TGTGCCCGAGGGACATCTGACACAGATACGCAGTATTTT
CARGTSDTDTQYF
>TRBV2|NA|12|TRBJ2-5|TRBD1
TGTGCCAGCGACGGACAGGAAGAGACCCAGTACTTC
CASDGQEETQYF
>TRBV2|NA|13|TRBJ1-2|TRBD1
TGTGCCAGCAGCCGACAGGGGAACTATGGCTACACCTTC
CASSRQGNYGYTF
>TRBV4-1|few|16|TRBJ2-5|TRBD2
TGCGCCAGCAGCCGTAGCGGGAGTTTCATATGGGAGACCCAGTACTTC
CASSRSGSFIWETQYF
>TRBV30|NA|12|TRBJ2-7|NA
TGTGCCTGGAGTGGTCGGGGTAGCGAGCAGTACTTC
CAWSGRGSEQYF
>TRBV30|NA|12|TRBJ2-2|NA
TGTGCCTGGAGTTCCGGGGCCGGGGAGCTGTTTTTT
CAWSSGAGELFF
>TRBV19|few|17|TRBJ2-3|TRBD2
TGTGCCAGTAGTTGGAAAAGACTAGCGGGGGGCACAGATACGCAGTATTTT
CASSWKRLAGGTDTQYF
>TRBV18|NA|16|TRBJ1-2|NA
TGTGCCAGCTCACCTTCTGCCGGACAGCTTCGGGATGGCTACACCTTC
CASSPSAGQLRDGYTF
>TRBV11-2|NA|14|TRBJ2-5|NA
TGTGCCAGCAGTCCTGCCTGGGGGCGGGAGACCCAGTACTTC
CASSPAWGRETQYF
>TRBV18|NA|13|TRBJ2-7|TRBD2
TGTGCCAGCTCACCGGCTAGCGGGAGGGAGCAGTACTTC
CASSPASGREQYF
>TRBV4-1|few|18|TRBJ2-5|NA
TGCGCCAGCAGCCAAGGGGTTGTGGGAGCGCCCCTTCAAGAGACCCAGTACTTC
CASSQGVVGAPLQETQYF
>TRBV19|NA|15|TRBJ2-1|NA
TGTGCCAGTAGTATAGATCGGAGGGTGGAGGGTGAGCAGTTCTTC
CASSIDRRVEGEQFF
>TRBV29-1|many|12|TRBJ2-1|NA
TGCAGCGTTGAAGATCGTAACAATGAGCAGTTCTTC
CSVEDRNNEQFF
>TRBV29-1|NA|12|TRBJ1-1|NA
TGCAGCGTTGGAACAGGGTTTAGAGGAGCTTTCTTT
CSVGTGFRGAFF
>TRBV7-9|NA|14|TRBJ1-2|TRBD1
TGTGCCAGCAGCCCTCGGACAGGACCCTATGGCTACACCTTC
CASSPRTGPYGYTF
>TRBV19|NA|15|TRBJ2-3|NA
TGTGCCAGTAGCCGTACCTCCGGGAGCACAGATACGCAGTATTTT
CASSRTSGSTDTQYF
>TRBV4-1|few|14|TRBJ2-4|NA
TGCGCCAGCAGCCAAGCAGCGGTCTTCAACATTCAGTACTTC
CASSQAAVFNIQYF